The clone carrying this T cell receptor beta chain was counted a few times. The antigen is undetermined. Sample time point: baseline, week 1 (first vaccination visit). Treatment here: pre-vaccination baseline after standard-of-care therapy. The entry originates in a study of a mutant IDH1 vaccine in newly diagnosed glioma. Overall study findings and caveats: Researchers report vaccine-induced immune responses in about 94% of patients.

CDR3 length: 15 amino acids. V lost 5 bases and J 0 bases, leaving 13 bases between the germline ends. Germline V gene lookup returns CDR1 MNHEY and CDR2 SMNVEV (reference sequence). Repertoires were generated with immunoSEQ multiplex PCR, while TCRdb's copy carries only in-frame clones and drops some. The data show tens of thousands of clones, roughly 89% seen once. The V call is TRBV27, the J call TRBJ2-5; D is perhaps TRBD1 (5 bases). The sequence derives from a middle-aged man with glioma. This material consisted of PBMCs, taken from a glioma patient treated with radiotherapy, temozolomide or both. CDR3 nucleotide sequence: TGTGCCAGCAGTGTACGACAGAGATACCAAGAGACCCAGTACTTC. Translating it yields CASSVRQRYQETQYF.